One and the same sample provided the 6 T cell receptor beta chains below, sequenced in a study of lymphopenia after photon versus proton radiotherapy (dated by TCRdb to between 2019 and 2020). Library preparation employed the immunoSEQ multiplex PCR assay. Imported from immuneACCESS, the table was reduced by TCRdb to in-frame sequences with V and J called. These copies leave out some clones; in studies compared against another copy, an unresolved V gene accounts for under half, and the cause of the remainder is not known. This sample comprises approximately 30,000 clones, about 81% of them detected only once. The leading ten clones occupy roughly 29% of the sample. The sequencing used peripheral blood, collected from a patient treated with photon-based radiotherapy. The receptors here all came from a man in his fifties or sixties with gastric cancer.

The CDR3 loop reads CASSVEGSRGETQYF. CDR3 in DNA: TGTGCCAGCAGCGTGGAGGGATCCAGGGGGGAGACCCAGTACTTC. The rearrangement uses TRBV9 and TRBJ2-5; D is possibly TRBD1 (7 bases). This CDR3 comprises 15 residues. Germline CDR1 reads SGDLS; CDR2 reads YYNGEE. The ends were cut back, 2 bases at V and 5 bases at J, with 16 bases in the middle.

CDR3 sequence reads: CSVGRTDTQYF. The CDR3, as DNA: TGCAGTGTCGGGCGCACAGATACGCAGTATTTT. The chain recombines TRBV20-1 with TRBJ2-3, with D unresolved. Looked up from germline, CDR1 is DFQATT and CDR2 is SNEGSKA (reference sequence). V gave up 7 bases and J gave up 1 base, with 6 bases separating them. The CDR3 is 11 residues long.

This clone came up a few times. The chain couples TRBV29-1 to TRBJ1-4, with 7 positions matching TRBD1. CDR1 is SQVTM, CDR2 ANQGSEA, per germline. Trimming removed 6 bases from V and 1 base from J; junction bases left unmatched: 2. This CDR3 region has 13 residues. The CDR3 DNA reads TGCAGCGTCACAGGGGTAACTAATGAAAAACTGTTTTTT. Translation gives CSVTGVTNEKLFF.

This clone was counted only a few times. The J gene is TRBJ2-7, the V gene TRBV12-5, with D perhaps TRBD1 (6 bases). V dropped 2 bases and J dropped 6 bases, with 23 bases sitting between them. Germline lookup yields CDR1 LGHNT and CDR2 FRNRAP. The CDR3 loop spans 17 amino acids. CDR3 nucleotides: TGTGCTAGTGGTTTGATCCCACCTGGACAGTTCTCGGGCGAGCAGTACTTC. It specifies CASGLIPPGQFSGEQYF.

This chain uses TRBV13 with TRBJ2-7; TRBD2 aligns across 7 bases. Trimming cost V 0 bases and J 0 bases; bases outside gene matches: 2. This CDR3 spans 15 amino acids. Germline CDR1 is PRHDT and CDR2 is FYEKMQ (reference sequence). CDR3 sequence: CASSLGRDYSYEQYV. CDR3 nucleotides: TGTGCCAGCAGCTTAGGCCGGGACTACTCCTACGAGCAGTACGTC.

Worth noting for this clone: This CDR3 is also generated by other DNA sequences in the sample. This chain joins TRBV11-3 and TRBJ2-7; D is possibly TRBD1 (5 bases). The germline CDR1 and CDR2 sequences are SGHNT and YENEEA. The germline V and J ends were trimmed by 0 bases and 0 bases, with 6 bases remaining between them. This CDR3 region has 14 residues. The CDR3 DNA follows: TGTGCCAGCAGCTTAGAGGGGCCCTCCTACGAGCAGTACTTC. Encoded protein: CASSLEGPSYEQYF.